This passage covers 25 T cell receptor beta chains from one sample sequenced in a study of Ad26.COV2.S vaccination and SARS-CoV-2 variants. Sequencing was performed with immunoSEQ multiplex PCR; in TCRdb, only in-frame clones are kept and a portion is missing. Here the sample spans roughly 320,000 clones, 85% to 90% being singletons. This sample's treatment: about 20 received Ad26.COV2.S at low or high dose, single or two shots; about five received placebo; per-sample allocation not given. Sample collection was performed on day 63 after the first vaccine or placebo injection. The sample consisted of peripheral blood, taken in a trial of Ad26.COV2.S vaccine versus placebo. These receptors were taken from a person between 18 and 59 years old who received the Ad26.COV2.S COVID-19 vaccine or a placebo.

The V and J genes are TRBV7-9 and TRBJ1-2; 10 bases match TRBD1. The trim removed 1 base at V and 3 bases at J, leaving 11 bases unmatched. This CDR3 region has 18 residues. The germline gives CDR1 SEHNR, CDR2 FQNEAQ (reference sequence). CDR3 bases: TGTGCCAGCAGCTTAGGGGCGGGACAGGGGTCAAGTGACTATGGCTACACCTTC. Residues: CASSLGAGQGSSDYGYTF.

The chain uses TRBV7-9 and TRBJ1-5; a possible D gene is TRBD1 (5 bases). The V gene lost 1 base and the J gene lost 8 bases, with 18 bases spanning the gap. The CDR3 is made up of 16 amino acids. Germline-derived CDR1 and CDR2 are SEHNR and FQNEAQ (reference sequence). CDR3 nucleotide sequence: TGTGCCAGCAGCTTAGGGTTAGGCGCAGGGAAGGAGCCCCAGCATTTT. Amino acids: CASSLGLGAGKEPQHF.

The genes are TRBV30 and TRBJ1-3; D is undetermined. V gave up 6 bases and J gave up 4 bases, with 7 bases separating them. Germline lookup yields CDR1 GTSNPN and CDR2 SVGIG (reference sequence). The length of the CDR3 is 11 residues. CDR3 region: CACSRGNTIYF. The CDR3 region has the DNA TGTGCCTGCAGTCGGGGAAACACCATATATTTT. Using reference TRBV30 and TRBJ1-3 for the parts outside the CDR3, the full variable domain is SQTIHQWPATLVQPVGSPLSLECTVEGTSNPNLYWYRQAAGRGLQLLFYSVGIGQISSEVPQNLSASRPQDRQFILSSKKLLLSDSGFYLCACSRGNTIYFGEGSWLTVV.

The rearrangement links TRBV5-1 to TRBJ2-2; 8 nucleotides agree with TRBD2. The germline V gene has CDR1 SGHRS and CDR2 YFSETQ. Trimming removed 0 bases from V and 1 base from J; junction bases left unmatched: 2. The CDR3 runs to 16 residues. In nucleotides, the CDR3 is TGCGCCAGCAGCTTGGTTAGCGGGGTGAACACCGGGGAGCTGTTTTTT. Amino acids: CASSLVSGVNTGELFF.

The rearrangement joins TRBV5-4 to TRBJ1-5, with 11 bases fitting TRBD1. The CDR3 loop spans 15 amino acids. The V gene's germline CDR1 is SGHNT and CDR2 YYREEE (reference sequence). Trimming took 3 bases from V and 4 from J; bases not matched to a gene: 3. The DNA for the CDR3 is TGTGCCAGCAGCTCTGGGACAGGGGGGAATCAGCCCCAGCATTTT. This gives the protein CASSSGTGGNQPQHF.

V is TRBV19 and J is TRBJ1-2; D ambiguous. V lost 5 bases, J lost 8 bases, and 18 bases lay in between. Germline values: CDR1 LNHDA, CDR2 SQIVND (reference sequence). The CDR3 covers 14 residues. For the CDR3, the DNA is TGTGCCAGTAGTCCTAGGGCGGCACCGGAGGGCTACACCTTC. Translation gives CASSPRAAPEGYTF. Together with reference TRBV19 and TRBJ1-2, the CDR3 gives the full variable domain: DGGITQSPKYLFRKEGQNVTLSCEQNLNHDAMYWYRQDPGQGLRLIYYSQIVNDFQKGDIAEGYSVSREKKESFPLTVTSAQKNPTAFYLCASSPRAAPEGYTFGSGTRLTVV.

This sequence joins TRBV6-5 and TRBJ1-6; 12 bases map to TRBD1. The CDR3 is made up of 15 amino acids. The ends lost 6 bases at V and 9 bases at J; junction bases unmatched: 6. The germline V gene has CDR1 MNHEY and CDR2 SVGAGI. The CDR3 DNA reads as TGTGCCAGCAGGGGGGACAGGGGGCTTGTTTCACCCCTCCACTTT. Protein sequence: CASRGDRGLVSPLHF.

The chain links TRBV9 to TRBJ1-2, with D unclear. CDR3 length: 17 residues. The V gene lost 0 bases and the J gene lost 2 bases, with 17 bases spanning the gap. Germline CDR1 and CDR2: SGDLS and YYNGEE. The CDR3 DNA reads TGTGCCAGCAGCGTAGCGGGGAGGCGAGCGGGGAACTATGGCTACACCTTC. Amino acids: CASSVAGRRAGNYGYTF. Filled out from reference TRBV9 and TRBJ1-2, the complete variable domain reads DSGVTQTPKHLITATGQRVTLRCSPRSGDLSVYWYQQSLDQGLQFLIQYYNGEERAKGNILERFSAQQFPDLHSELNLSSLELGDSALYFCASSVAGRRAGNYGYTFGSGTRLTVV.

The genes are TRBV5-1 and TRBJ1-4, with D maybe TRBD1 (6 bases). Between the trimmed V and J ends, which lost 2 bases and 3 bases, there was a span of 11 bases. The CDR3 sequence is 15 residues long. CDR1 is SGHRS, CDR2 YFSETQ, per germline. The CDR3 coding sequence is TGCGCCAGCAGCTTCCGGGGGCAGGCTAATGAAAAACTGTTTTTT. Translating gives CASSFRGQANEKLFF.

DNA of the CDR3: TGTGCCAGCAGCCAAGAGTTGGCATTCTCCTACAATGAGCAGTTCTTC. Amino acids: CASSQELAFSYNEQFF. This chain joins TRBV4-2 and TRBJ2-1; D gene uncertain. The CDR3 sequence is 16 residues long. From germline, CDR1 is LGHNA and CDR2 YNFKEQ. V lost 0 bases to trimming and J lost 0 bases, with 9 bases between them.

The V call is TRBV6-2 or TRBV6-3, the J call TRBJ1-1, with D perhaps TRBD1 (5 bases). Germline V gene data show CDR1 as MNHEY and CDR2 as SVGEGT. The V end was cut by 4 bases, the J end by 0 bases, with 15 bases between. The CDR3 spans 16 residues. CDR3 DNA sequence: TGTGCCAGCAGTTCCACCTCGACAGTCCTGAACACTGAAGCTTTCTTT. Its translation is CASSSTSTVLNTEAFF.

The CDR3 coding sequence is TGTGCCAGCAGTCTGGTCGTCAGCTCTGGAAACACCATATATTTT. As protein: CASSLVVSSGNTIYF. V gene TRBV7-9 combines with J gene TRBJ1-3, with D unresolved. The CDR3 totals 15 residues. Germline V gene sequence: CDR1 SEHNR, CDR2 FQNEAQ (reference sequence). Trimming cost V 6 bases and J 0 bases, with 12 bases left between them. Variable domain in full (rest from reference TRBV7-9 and TRBJ1-3): DTGVSQNPRHKITKRGQNVTFRCDPISEHNRLYWYRQTLGQGPEFLTYFQNEAQLEKSRLLSDRFSAERPKGSFSTLEIQRTEQGDSAMYLCASSLVVSSGNTIYFGEGSWLTVV.

The chain is built from TRBV7-7 and TRBJ2-2, with 7 positions matching TRBD1. With 5 bases clipped from V and 1 base from J, the junction kept 13 bases outside the gene matches. The CDR3 totals 18 residues. CDR1 SSHAT and CDR2 FNYEAQ come from the germline V gene (reference sequence). CDR3: CASSVRDSLTLNTGELFF. In DNA, the CDR3 is TGTGCCAGCAGCGTACGGGACAGCCTGACATTGAACACCGGGGAGCTGTTTTTT.

The rearrangement links TRBV30 to TRBJ1-5; tentative D call: TRBD1 (5 bases). This CDR3 is built from 13 residues. Germline CDR1 and CDR2: GTSNPN and SVGIG (reference sequence). V lost 3 bases and J 7 bases, leaving 13 bases between the germline ends. In nucleotides, the CDR3 is TGTGCCTGGAGCCCCCCTCGGGGCCAGCCCCAGCATTTT. Protein product: CAWSPPRGQPQHF.

The chain uses TRBV3-1 (or the pseudogene TRBV3-2) and TRBJ1-6; 7 bases fit TRBD1. Germline V CDR1 and CDR2: LGHDT, YNNKEL (reference sequence). J lost 9 bases, V lost 3 bases, and 8 bases had no gene match. The CDR3 has 15 residues. The CDR3 here is CASSHVRQGGSPLHF. CDR3 sequence (DNA): TGTGCCAGCAGCCACGTTAGACAGGGTGGTTCACCCCTCCACTTT.

Here the CDR3 reads CAISAIRGQGTGELFF. CDR3 sequence (DNA): TGTGCCATCAGTGCCATCAGGGGACAGGGGACCGGGGAGCTGTTTTTT. The rearrangement joins TRBV10-3 to TRBJ2-2; 10 nucleotides agree with TRBD1. The CDR3 loop spans 16 amino acids. CDR1 is ENHRY, CDR2 SYGVKD, per germline. V dropped 4 bases and J dropped 5; count of bases not matched to a gene: 7.

This sequence joins TRBV6-6 and TRBJ1-1; D gene uncertain. Germline V gives CDR1 MNHNY, CDR2 SVGAGI (reference sequence). V was clipped by 0 bases and J by 0 bases, with 8 bases between them. CDR3 length equals 15 residues. DNA for the CDR3: TGTGCCAGCAGTTACTCCGACCTCTTGAACACTGAAGCTTTCTTT. Translated: CASSYSDLLNTEAFF.

The chain couples TRBV6-1 to TRBJ1-6; D gene unclear. V was shortened by 0 bases and J by 10 bases, with 7 bases between the two germline ends. The germline CDR1 and CDR2 sequences are MNHNS and SASEGT. This CDR3 has 13 amino acids. CDR3 loop: CASSEASRSPLHF. As DNA, the CDR3 is TGTGCCAGCAGTGAAGCGTCGAGATCACCCCTCCACTTT.

The rearrangement joins TRBV9 to TRBJ1-5, with no clear D. The V gene's germline CDR1 is SGDLS and CDR2 YYNGEE. Trimming shortened V by 0 bases and J by 3 bases, and 10 bases separated the two germline ends. This CDR3 has 15 residues. CDR3 nucleotide sequence: TGTGCCAGCAGCGTAGAGGGCTCTGACAATCAGCCCCAGCATTTT. This gives the protein CASSVEGSDNQPQHF. The full variable domain, completed using reference TRBV9 and TRBJ1-5, is DSGVTQTPKHLITATGQRVTLRCSPRSGDLSVYWYQQSLDQGLQFLIQYYNGEERAKGNILERFSAQQFPDLHSELNLSSLELGDSALYFCASSVEGSDNQPQHFGDGTRLSIL.

V and J are TRBV25-1 and TRBJ2-2; 11 bases agree with TRBD1. CDR1 and CDR2 (germline): MGHDK, SYGVNS. The CDR3 is 17 residues long. The V and J ends lost 5 bases and 4 bases, in that order; junction bases with no gene match: 9. DNA of the CDR3: TGTGCCAGCAGTCCCTATCCCGGGACAGGGGGCACCGGGGAGCTGTTTTTT. This gives the protein CASSPYPGTGGTGELFF.

The J gene is TRBJ2-7, the V gene TRBV10-3; 12 bases align to TRBD1. CDR1 and CDR2 (germline): ENHRY, SYGVKD. The length of the CDR3 is 14 residues. The V and J ends lost 8 bases and 2 bases, in that order; junction bases with no gene match: 4. CDR3 in amino acids: CAIGGQGAAYEQYF. For the CDR3, the DNA is TGTGCCATCGGGGGACAGGGGGCCGCCTACGAGCAGTACTTC.

J is TRBJ1-5 and V is TRBV7-2, with 8 bases identical to TRBD1. Germline assignment: CDR1 SGHTA and CDR2 FQGNSA. V gave up 4 bases and J gave up 1 base; unmatched junction bases: 3. The CDR3 contains 15 residues. The CDR3 nucleotides read TGTGCCAGCAGCTGGAGGACAGGGAGCAATCAGCCCCAGCATTTT. Protein sequence: CASSWRTGSNQPQHF.

In its sample, this clone was seen a few times. J is TRBJ1-1 and V is TRBV19; no firm D call. Trimming left V 8 bases short and J 0 bases short, with 7 bases between. Germline-derived CDR1 and CDR2 are LNHDA and SQIVND (reference sequence). This CDR3 spans 12 amino acids. The CDR3 sequence is CASGRMNTEAFF. Here the CDR3 DNA reads TGTGCCAGTGGCAGGATGAACACTGAAGCTTTCTTT.

V and J are TRBV3-1 (or the pseudogene TRBV3-2) and TRBJ1-2; D call uncertain. With 0 bases removed from V and 6 bases from J, the gap between germline ends came to 11 bases. From germline, CDR1 is LGHDT and CDR2 YNNKEL (reference sequence). The CDR3 extends over 14 amino acids. Written as DNA, the CDR3 is TGTGCCAGCAGCCAAGAGGGAATAGGGAATGGCTACACCTTC. Protein: CASSQEGIGNGYTF.

J is TRBJ2-3 and V is TRBV9; tentative D call: TRBD1 (6 bases). The CDR3 is made up of 14 amino acids. V was trimmed by 1 base and J by 2 bases, leaving 8 bases between them. Germline V gene sequence: CDR1 SGDLS, CDR2 YYNGEE. The CDR3 is CASSVTGNTDTQYF. CDR3 DNA sequence: TGTGCCAGCAGCGTAACAGGGAACACAGATACGCAGTATTTT.